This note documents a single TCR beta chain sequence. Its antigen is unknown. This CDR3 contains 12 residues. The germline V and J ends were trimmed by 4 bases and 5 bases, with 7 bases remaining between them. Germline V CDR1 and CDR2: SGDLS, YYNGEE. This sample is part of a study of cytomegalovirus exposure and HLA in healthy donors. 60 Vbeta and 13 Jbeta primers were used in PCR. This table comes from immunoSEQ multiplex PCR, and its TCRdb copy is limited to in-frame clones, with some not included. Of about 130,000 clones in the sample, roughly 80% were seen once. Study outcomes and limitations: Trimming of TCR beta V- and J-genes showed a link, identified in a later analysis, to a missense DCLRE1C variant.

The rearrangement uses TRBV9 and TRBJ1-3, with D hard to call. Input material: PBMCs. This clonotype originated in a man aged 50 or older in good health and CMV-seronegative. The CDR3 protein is CASSPQRNTIYF. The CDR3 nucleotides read TGTGCCAGCAGCCCCCAGAGAAACACCATATATTTT.